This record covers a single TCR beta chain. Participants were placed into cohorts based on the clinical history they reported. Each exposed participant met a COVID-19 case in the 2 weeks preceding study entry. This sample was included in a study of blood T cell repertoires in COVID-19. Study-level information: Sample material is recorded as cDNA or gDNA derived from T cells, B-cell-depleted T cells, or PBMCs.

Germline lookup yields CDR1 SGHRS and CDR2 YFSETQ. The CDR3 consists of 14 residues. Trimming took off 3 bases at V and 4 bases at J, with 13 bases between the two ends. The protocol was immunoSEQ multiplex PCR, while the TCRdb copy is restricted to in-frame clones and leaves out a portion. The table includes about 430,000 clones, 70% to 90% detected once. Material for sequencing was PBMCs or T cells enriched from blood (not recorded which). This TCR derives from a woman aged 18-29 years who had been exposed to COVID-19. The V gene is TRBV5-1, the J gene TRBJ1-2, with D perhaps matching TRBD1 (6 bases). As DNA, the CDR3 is TGCGCCAGCAGCTCCTGGGACAAGCCCTATGGCTACACCTTC. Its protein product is CASSSWDKPYGYTF. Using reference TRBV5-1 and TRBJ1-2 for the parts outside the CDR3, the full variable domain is KAGVTQTPRYLIKTRGQQVTLSCSPISGHRSVSWYQQTPGQGLQFLFEYFSETQRNKGNFPGRFSGRQFSNSRSEMNVSTLELGDSALYLCASSSWDKPYGYTFGSGTRLTVV.